Below, one T cell receptor beta chain is given with its context. The data derive from a study of blood T cells in healthy people across ages. Combining a sample-barcoded 5' primer with a J-beta primer mix, a second PCR ran for roughly 7 to 11 cycles. Each sample provided no less than 2.5 million CDR3-containing paired-end reads. TCRdb recomputed calls from the 5' RACE reads with MiXCR, one row per CDR3 protein. This sample carries hundreds of thousands of distinct CDR3 sequences, roughly 60% of them seen once, and the ten largest clones take about 27%. The authors drew about 10 milliliters of peripheral blood from each donor. The amount of total RNA extracted per sample was at least 6 micrograms. Input material: blood. This clonotype was obtained from a man aged 30 to 45 in good health.

CDR3 DNA sequence: TGTGCCAGCAGCGACACCGGGACAGACTATGGCTACACCTTC. Its protein product is CASSDTGTDYGYTF. The chain uses TRBV28 and TRBJ1-2, with 7 bases lining up with TRBD1. CDR3 length: 14 amino acids. The V and J ends lost 6 bases and 3 bases, in that order; junction bases with no gene match: 7. The V gene's germline CDR1 is MDHEN and CDR2 SYDVKM.